A selection of T cell receptor beta chains follows, all from one sample in a study of shared clonotypes between healthy human individuals. The protocol was immunoSEQ multiplex PCR, while the TCRdb copy is restricted to in-frame clones and leaves out a portion. The sample consists of 2 million to 2.5 million clones, around 96% of them appearing once. Sequencing used naive CD8+ T cells sorted from blood. These receptors originate from a man between 18 and 29 years old in good health. Each CDR3 is given with its conserved first and last residue. Fields, in order: D gene, V gene, J gene, CDR3 DNA, CDR3 protein. A D gene is named only where the DNA matches it firmly.

.	TRBV4-1	TRBJ2-7	TGCGCCAGCAGCCAAGCTCACGGCCGTCAGACATTCTACGAGCAGTACTTC	CASSQAHGRQTFYEQYF
.	TRBV21-1	TRBJ2-7	TGTGCCAGCCCATACCCGGGACTAGCGGAAGTTTCCTACGAGCAGTACTTC	CASPYPGLAEVSYEQYF
.	TRBV4-2	TRBJ1-6	TGTGCCAGCAGCCAAGCAGGGGAGGATTATAATTCACCCCTCCACTTT	CASSQAGEDYNSPLHF
TRBD1	TRBV2	TRBJ1-1	TGTGCCAGCAGACACAGGGGAAACGCCAATGAAGCTTTCTTT	CASRHRGNANEAFF
TRBD2	TRBV7-2	TRBJ2-1	TGTGCCAGCAGCACATTAGCGGGAGGGCCAGCCTACAATGAGCAGTTCTTC	CASSTLAGGPAYNEQFF
.	TRBV5-6	TRBJ1-1	TGTGCCAGCAGCTTGGTTGAGACAGGGAACACTGAAGCTTTCTTT	CASSLVETGNTEAFF
.	TRBV6-5	TRBJ2-7	TGTGCCAGCAGTTACAGCGACGAAGACTACGAGCAGTACTTC	CASSYSDEDYEQYF
.	TRBV7-9	TRBJ2-3	TGTGCCAGCGCGCCCCGGGACACCAACACAGATACGCAGTATTTT	CASAPRDTNTDTQYF
.	TRBV5-6	TRBJ2-7	TGTGCCAGCAGCTTAATAGGGTCCGCGTACGAGCAGTACTTC	CASSLIGSAYEQYF
.	TRBV4-3	TRBJ2-1	TGCGCCAGCAGCCAAGAGGGTCCGGACTACGTTAATGAGCAGTTCTTC	CASSQEGPDYVNEQFF
.	TRBV19	TRBJ2-1	TGTGCCAGTAGTACGTCCTCCGGCCATGAGCAGTTCTTC	CASSTSSGHEQFF
TRBD1	TRBV9	TRBJ1-2	TGTGCCAGCAGCTATACAGGGGGCCGGGAAGGCTACACCTTC	CASSYTGGREGYTF
.	TRBV2	TRBJ2-5	TGTGCCGGTCGATCAACAGGCCTCCAAGAGACCCAGTACTTC	CAGRSTGLQETQYF
.	TRBV14	TRBJ2-1	TGTGCCAGCAGCCAAACGGGCGGCTTGAGCTCCTACAATGAGCAGTTCTTC	CASSQTGGLSSYNEQFF
TRBD2	TRBV5-1	TRBJ2-1	TGCGCCAGCAGCTTGGAAGGTAGCGGGGCTTACAATGAGCAGTTCTTC	CASSLEGSGAYNEQFF